The text below deals with one T cell receptor (beta chain). The antigen is unknown. These data come from a study of Ad26.COV2.S vaccination and SARS-CoV-2 variants. Whole-study context: The COV1001 Ad26.COV2.S trial arm included the donor. Doses of Ad26.COV2.S were injected into muscle once or twice, 56 days apart. Regarding the study as a whole: Greater spike-specific TCR breadth was seen in vaccine recipients than in placebo recipients. Similar non-spike TCR breadth was observed in recipients of vaccine and of placebo.

The data were produced by immunoSEQ multiplex PCR, yet TCRdb's version contains in-frame clones alone and is incomplete. The sample carries approximately 420,000 clones, 80% to 90% recorded once. Indicated treatment: some 20 received Ad26.COV2.S at low or high dose, single or two shots; 5 received placebo; per-sample allocation not given. Sampling was done on day 63 after the first vaccine or placebo injection. The CDR3 spans 15 residues. V lost 6 bases, J lost 6 bases, and 19 bases lay in between. Germline values: CDR1 MNHEY, CDR2 SVGAGI. The sequence derives from a person between 18 and 60 years old who received the Ad26.COV2.S COVID-19 vaccine or a placebo. The chain has TRBV6-5 and TRBJ2-3, with D perhaps matching TRBD1 (5 bases). Sequencing was performed on peripheral blood, taken in a trial of Ad26.COV2.S vaccine versus placebo. The CDR3 bases are TGTGCCAGCAGCCCCTTGACGGAAGGGGCGGATACGCAGTATTTT. It codes for CASSPLTEGADTQYF.